This T cell receptor (beta chain) was identified during a study of CXCR3-negative and CXCR3-positive naive CD8 T cells. Study in general: A total of around 140 million TRB reads was generated, with about 1.5 +/- 0.3 million per library.

Carrying UMI labels, the TRB cDNA libraries were prepared through 5' RACE. TCRdb derives one entry per CDR3 protein from the 5' RACE reads, leaving out DNA. The table counts under 75,000 distinct CDR3 sequences; more than 4% lies in the top ten. On this clonotype: What it recognizes is unknown.

CDR3 length equals 14 residues. Germline V gene lookup returns CDR1 DFQATT and CDR2 SNEGSKA (reference sequence). Notes on the study in general: Whereas both naive subsets had comparably high diversity, memory CD8+ cells had much lower diversity. Naive CXCR3-negative cells resembled naive CXCR3-positive cells in TRBV-TRBJ usage; memory cells differed. TRB CDR3s were more hydrophobic in CXCR3-positive than in CXCR3-negative naive cells.

The sequencing sample was made of naive CXCR3- CD8+ T cells from blood. Subset here: CD45RO-CCR7+CD27+CD95- naive CD8+ T cells lacking CXCR3 (TNR3-). This sequence was found in a human donor in good health. Some clones in this sample may be carry-over from other donors' samples. V gene TRBV20-1 combines with J gene TRBJ2-7. This CDR3 is CSAREGSFIYEQYF.